The sequence of this TCR beta chain was determined in a study of T-cell reconstitution after alpha-beta-depleted transplantation in children. The CDR3 is 15 residues long. J was trimmed by 1 base and V by 4 bases; bases with no gene match: 7. Germline loops: CDR1 SGHDN, CDR2 FVKESK. The library targeted TCRbeta and was prepared with unique molecular identifiers. TCRdb redid the calling of the PCR reads with MiXCR, one entry per CDR3 protein. The repertoire holds about 870,000 distinct CDR3 sequences, with roughly 15% as singletons. V usage is TRBV14 and J usage is TRBJ2-7; 7 nucleotides match TRBD2. This specimen was PBMCs, mostly from graft donor cells, taken 360 days after TCRalphabeta/CD19-depleted stem cell transplant. This receptor was taken from a male patient between 10 and 17 years old who had a stem cell transplant for acute lymphoblastic leukemia, so the T cells may come from the graft donor. The CDR3 region has the DNA TGTGCCAGCAGCCTATTTCGTAGCGGGTCCTACGAGCAGTACTTC. Its translation is CASSLFRSGSYEQYF. The full variable domain, rest sourced from reference TRBV14 and TRBJ2-7, is EAGVTQFPSHSVIEKGQTVTLRCDPISGHDNLYWYRRVMGKEIKFLLHFVKESKQDESGMPNNRFLAERTGGTYSTLKVQPAELEDSGVYFCASSLFRSGSYEQYFGPGTRLTVT.